This is a list of T cell receptor beta chains from one sample in a study of T-cell memory formation after mild COVID-19. TCRdb reprocessed the 5' RACE reads with MiXCR, giving one entry per CDR3 protein. The table has 150,000 to 200,000 distinct CDR3 sequences, around 30% seen once. Sequencing was done on a sample of PBMCs or a T cell subset sorted from them (not recorded which). These receptor sequences come from an adult woman who had mild COVID-19 (a few samples of this study predate the infection). Cell type and time point are not known. Each CDR3 is given with its conserved first and last residue. D genes are given only for firm matches. Expanded clones are given a class, and other clones once, few, many or no size at all.

CDR3 protein	CDR3 DNA	clone size	D gene	J gene	V gene
CASSQDREQYF	TGTGCCAGCAGCCAAGATAGAGAGCAGTACTTC	once	.	TRBJ2-7	TRBV3-1
CDSKAGDRNTDTQYF	TGTGACAGCAAGGCGGGGGACAGAAACACAGATACGCAGTATTTT	.	.	TRBJ2-3	TRBV12-3/TRBV12-4
CASSLDLAGMGGTDTQYF	TGTGCCAGCAGCTTAGACCTAGCGGGGATGGGGGGCACAGATACGCAGTATTTT	many	TRBD2	TRBJ2-3	TRBV7-2
CASSLTPGRYEQYF	TGTGCCAGCAGCTTAACTCCGGGCCGCTACGAGCAGTACTTC	.	.	TRBJ2-7	TRBV7-2
CATSDPKAGLAEETQYF	TGTGCCACCAGTGACCCGAAGGCCGGACTAGCCGAAGAGACCCAGTACTTC	.	TRBD2	TRBJ2-5	TRBV24-1
CAWSLGAGEKLFF	TGTGCCTGGAGCCTAGGGGCGGGTGAAAAACTGTTTTTT	.	.	TRBJ1-4	TRBV30
CAVTGDREWDTQYF	TGTGCCGTGACGGGGGACAGGGAGTGGGATACGCAGTATTTT	few	TRBD1	TRBJ2-3	TRBV2
CASSLEGLAGKDNEQFF	TGTGCCAGCAGCTTAGAAGGACTAGCGGGAAAGGACAATGAGCAGTTCTTC	.	TRBD2	TRBJ2-1	TRBV7-2
CASSEPGRGRGETQYF	TGTGCCAGCAGTGAGCCAGGGCGGGGCAGGGGGGAGACCCAGTACTTC	.	.	TRBJ2-5	TRBV25-1
CASSQGLAGANEQFF	TGCGCCAGCAGCCAGGGACTAGCGGGAGCCAATGAGCAGTTCTTC	.	TRBD2	TRBJ2-1	TRBV4-1
CASSQERRPSARGLYEQYF	TGCGCCAGCAGCCAAGAACGGAGACCTTCGGCCCGAGGCCTCTACGAGCAGTACTTC	.	.	TRBJ2-7	TRBV4-1
CASNTLDWRSSYNEQFF	TGTGCCAGCAATACCCTGGACTGGCGGAGCTCCTACAATGAGCAGTTCTTC	.	.	TRBJ2-1	TRBV6-2/TRBV6-3
CASSQVQSGYGYTF	TGTGCCAGCAGCCAAGTTCAATCGGGCTATGGCTACACCTTC	few	.	TRBJ1-2	TRBV14
CASSYGLAGQNEQFF	TGCGCCAGCAGCTATGGACTAGCGGGGCAGAATGAGCAGTTCTTC	.	TRBD2	TRBJ2-1	TRBV5-1
CASSGGTASYNEQFF	TGTGCCAGCAGCGGGGGGACAGCATCATACAATGAGCAGTTCTTC	.	.	TRBJ2-1	TRBV5-5
CASSLALGGAQYF	TGTGCCAGCAGCTTAGCGTTGGGCGGGGCGCAGTACTTC	.	.	TRBJ2-7	TRBV7-6
CSAIGRGGSNTEAFF	TGCAGTGCTATAGGTCGTGGGGGCTCAAACACTGAAGCTTTCTTT	few	.	TRBJ1-1	TRBV20-1
CASTGADSYEQYF	TGTGCCAGCACTGGGGCAGACTCCTACGAGCAGTACTTC	.	.	TRBJ2-7	TRBV2
CASSVEAGPHNSPLHF	TGTGCCAGCAGCGTAGAGGCAGGACCCCATAATTCACCCCTCCACTTT	.	.	TRBJ1-6	TRBV9
CASRLTSGTDTQYF	TGTGCCAGCAGACTAACTAGCGGCACAGATACGCAGTATTTT	.	TRBD2	TRBJ2-3	TRBV7-2
CASSLSAGTYEQYF	TGTGCCAGCAGCTTATCGGCAGGAACCTACGAGCAGTACTTC	.	.	TRBJ2-7	TRBV7-2
CASSLFGAGGQGDTQYF	TGTGCCAGCAGCTTATTTGGAGCGGGGGGCCAGGGAGATACGCAGTATTTT	.	TRBD2	TRBJ2-3	TRBV7-8
CASSPQAGGRTDTQYF	TGTGCCAGCAGCCCGCAAGCTGGGGGTCGCACAGATACGCAGTATTTT	few	.	TRBJ2-3	TRBV7-9
CSVELPGTEAFF	TGCAGCGTTGAACTCCCGGGCACTGAAGCTTTCTTT	few	.	TRBJ1-1	TRBV29-1
CASSQEPRANEQFF	TGTGCCAGCAGCCAAGAACCCAGGGCCAATGAGCAGTTCTTC	.	.	TRBJ2-1	TRBV4-2
CASSGDGYTGELFF	TGTGCCAGCAGCGGCGACGGGTACACCGGGGAGCTGTTTTTT	few	.	TRBJ2-2	TRBV7-9
CASSGQTGSETQYF	TGTGCCAGCAGTGGACAGACAGGGTCAGAGACCCAGTACTTC	few	TRBD1	TRBJ2-5	TRBV25-1
CASSQDGRGETGELFF	TGCGCCAGCAGCCAAGATGGCAGGGGGGAGACCGGGGAGCTGTTTTTT	.	.	TRBJ2-2	TRBV4-1
CASSLILGSYEQYF	TGTGCCAGCAGCTTAATCTTGGGATCCTACGAGCAGTACTTC	few	.	TRBJ2-7	TRBV7-2
CASSLSQPGLTFQETQYF	TGCGCCAGCAGCTTGTCGCAGCCGGGACTAACCTTCCAAGAGACCCAGTACTTC	few	TRBD2	TRBJ2-5	TRBV5-1
CASSLARGPYNEQFF	TGTGCCAGCAGTCTAGCGCGAGGGCCCTACAATGAGCAGTTCTTC	few	.	TRBJ2-1	TRBV27
CASSHHGRTLQSYEQYF	TGCGCCAGCAGCCATCATGGCCGGACTTTACAGTCCTACGAGCAGTACTTC	.	.	TRBJ2-7	TRBV4-1
CASSLRGGGVQPQHF	TGTGCCAGTAGCCTGAGAGGTGGGGGTGTTCAGCCCCAGCATTTT	.	.	TRBJ1-5	TRBV19
CASSLDLAGPESYEQYF	TGTGCCAGCAGCTTAGATCTTGCAGGCCCCGAATCCTACGAGCAGTACTTC	many	.	TRBJ2-7	TRBV11-2
CSVVRQGGSYNEQFF	TGCAGCGTCGTGAGACAAGGAGGGTCCTACAATGAGCAGTTCTTC	many	.	TRBJ2-1	TRBV29-1
CASSVLPAGNYEQYF	TGTGCCAGCAGCGTCCTGCCGGCCGGCAACTACGAGCAGTACTTC	few	.	TRBJ2-7	TRBV9
CASMETGNTDTQYF	TGTGCCAGCATGGAGACAGGGAACACAGATACGCAGTATTTT	few	TRBD1	TRBJ2-3	TRBV28
CASSPGAVNTGELFF	TGTGCCAGCAGTCCGGGGGCGGTGAACACCGGGGAGCTGTTTTTT	.	.	TRBJ2-2	TRBV12-3/TRBV12-4
CASSRNGGLYEQYF	TGTGCCAGCTCACGGAACGGGGGGCTCTACGAGCAGTACTTC	.	.	TRBJ2-7	TRBV18
CASSLDPGITEAFF	TGCGCCAGCAGCTTGGACCCGGGTATCACTGAAGCTTTCTTT	once	.	TRBJ1-1	TRBV5-1
CASSSISGVVTYEQYF	TGTGCCAGCAGCTCCATTAGCGGGGTGGTTACCTACGAGCAGTACTTC	.	TRBD2	TRBJ2-7	TRBV28
CASSLSGLAGKETQYF	TGTGCCAGCAGCTTATCCGGACTAGCGGGAAAAGAGACCCAGTACTTC	.	TRBD2	TRBJ2-5	TRBV7-3
CASSLGQGETQYF	TGCGCCAGCAGCCTTGGACAGGGAGAGACCCAGTACTTC	many	TRBD1	TRBJ2-5	TRBV5-1
CASSVALGGANTGELFF	TGTGCCAGCAGCGTAGCTTTGGGGGGCGCAAACACCGGGGAGCTGTTTTTT	.	.	TRBJ2-2	TRBV9
CASSTRILHYEQYF	TGTGCCAGCAGTACCAGGATACTCCACTACGAGCAGTACTTC	few	.	TRBJ2-7	TRBV12-3/TRBV12-4
CASSLYTGGGSDTQYF	TGTGCCAGCAGCTTGTATACGGGGGGGGGATCAGATACGCAGTATTTT	once	TRBD2	TRBJ2-3	TRBV5-4
CAIELRAVNTEAFF	TGTGCCATCGAGTTACGGGCAGTGAACACTGAAGCTTTCTTT	.	.	TRBJ1-1	TRBV24-1
CASSLALAGTFSYEQYF	TGTGCCAGCAGCTTAGCGCTTGCCGGGACTTTCTCCTACGAGCAGTACTTC	few	.	TRBJ2-7	TRBV7-6
CASSQGVPGTGYTF	TGCGCCAGCAGCCAAGGGGTACCAGGGACCGGCTACACCTTC	few	.	TRBJ1-2	TRBV4-1
CASSQGGTEAFF	TGTGCCAGCAGCCAAGGGGGTACTGAAGCTTTCTTT	few	.	TRBJ1-1	TRBV3-1
CASTGERTEAFF	TGTGCCAGCACAGGGGAACGCACTGAAGCTTTCTTT	few	.	TRBJ1-1	TRBV2
CASSLGPYREVFHEQYF	TGCGCCAGCAGCTTAGGTCCCTACAGGGAGGTCTTCCACGAGCAGTACTTC	few	.	TRBJ2-7	TRBV5-1
CSAYSGGSYEQYF	TGCAGTGCATATAGCGGGGGTTCCTACGAGCAGTACTTC	.	TRBD2	TRBJ2-7	TRBV20-1
CASSQGISSGAGTQYF	TGCGCCAGCAGCCAAGGGATCTCTTCTGGGGCGGGGACCCAGTACTTC	few	.	TRBJ2-5	TRBV4-1
CASHVTGGAEAFF	TGTGCCAGCCATGTAACAGGGGGGGCTGAAGCTTTCTTT	many	TRBD1	TRBJ1-1	TRBV18
CASSPGTAEAFF	TGTGCCAGCAGTCCCGGGACAGCTGAAGCTTTCTTT	.	TRBD1	TRBJ1-1	TRBV12-3/TRBV12-4
CATSDSSGEYNEQFF	TGTGCCACCAGTGATTCTAGCGGGGAGTACAATGAGCAGTTCTTC	few	TRBD2	TRBJ2-1	TRBV24-1
CASSLALTGLLFF	TGTGCCAGCAGTTTAGCGCTTACAGGGTTGCTGTTTTTT	few	.	TRBJ2-2	TRBV12-3/TRBV12-4